Each of the 5 T cell receptor beta chains below was sequenced from the same sample in a study of PD-1 blockade in classical Hodgkin lymphoma (dated by TCRdb to about 2020). Library preparation was by the immunoSEQ multiplex PCR assay. TCRdb stores this immuneACCESS table with in-frame sequences only. Part of the clones is absent; in the studies checked, under half of the shortfall reflects unresolved V genes, and no reason is known for the rest. Present in this sample are 45,000 to 50,000 clones, around 80% of which were seen just once. About 20% of the sample is held by the ten biggest clonotypes. The time point label on this specimen signifies: cycle 2 day 1 (C2D1) of nivolumab. Every trial patient had relapsed after autologous stem cell transplantation, and cohorts A, B and C differed in prior brentuximab vedotin exposure. Sequencing was performed on peripheral blood mononuclear cells (PBMCs), taken before the second cycle of nivolumab. The receptors stem from a human donor with classical Hodgkin lymphoma.

The chain has TRBV11-3 and TRBJ2-3, with D hard to call. Germline V gene lookup returns CDR1 SGHNT and CDR2 YENEEA. The CDR3 sequence is 12 residues long. V was shortened by 1 base and J by 4 bases, with 3 bases between the two germline ends. DNA of the CDR3: TGTGCCAGCAGCTTAGGGTCAGATACGCAGTATTTT. The encoded protein is CASSLGSDTQYF.

This clone occurred once. The J gene is TRBJ2-7, the V gene TRBV18; possibly TRBD2 for D (6 bases). This CDR3 comprises 15 residues. CDR1 is KGHSH and CDR2 is LQKENI in the germline V gene. Trimming stripped 3 bases from V and 2 bases from J, with 14 bases between. CDR3 loop: CASSPSGTSTYEQYF. CDR3 DNA sequence: TGTGCCAGCTCACCTTCCGGGACTTCGACCTACGAGCAGTACTTC.

This clone occurred once. The chain joins TRBV6-5 to TRBJ1-1; D is perhaps TRBD1 (5 bases). The germline V and J ends were trimmed by 0 bases and 1 base, with 12 bases remaining between them. This CDR3 contains 16 residues. Per the germline V gene, CDR1 is MNHEY and CDR2 is SVGAGI. CDR3 region: CASSYSSIRANTEAFF. The DNA of the CDR3 is TGTGCCAGCAGTTACTCGAGCATCAGGGCGAACACTGAAGCTTTCTTT.

The chain combines TRBV4-3 with TRBJ2-3, with 7 bases matching TRBD2. V lost 1 base, J lost 0 bases, and 10 bases stayed unmatched. CDR1 and CDR2 (germline): LGHNA, YSLEER. The CDR3 length is 18 residues. Here the CDR3 reads CASSQGYGRGSSTDTQYF. As DNA, the CDR3 is TGCGCCAGCAGCCAAGGATACGGGCGGGGGTCTAGCACAGATACGCAGTATTTT.

The chain has TRBV29-1 and TRBJ2-7; 9 positions match TRBD1. Per the germline V gene, CDR1 is SQVTM and CDR2 is ANQGSEA. Trimming took 4 bases from V and 0 from J; bases not matched to a gene: 10. The CDR3 totals 16 residues. For the CDR3, the DNA is TGCAGCGTTGTCCACAGGGGGCTTTATAGCTCCTACGAGCAGTACTTC. Translated, it gives CSVVHRGLYSSYEQYF.